This T cell receptor (beta chain) was observed in a study of blood T cell repertoires in COVID-19. Study information: Spain, Italy and the United States supplied samples that represented acute and convalescent COVID-19. T cells, B-cell-depleted T cells, or PBMCs supplied cDNA or gDNA.

CDR1 and CDR2 (germline): MNHEY, SMNVEV (reference sequence). This CDR3 spans 17 amino acids. J was trimmed by 4 bases and V by 4 bases; bases with no gene match: 8. As originally analysed: Counts of nucleated cells, estimated from reference gene primer amplification, were obtained. Profiled with immunoSEQ multiplex PCR; TCRdb holds only in-frame clones, not every one. V, J and clone size are those of that table, while D and trimming were read from the DNA. The data show about 230,000 clones, approximately 80% seen once. The chain is built from TRBV27 and TRBJ2-1; 12 positions match TRBD2. The material sequenced was peripheral blood. This receptor was identified in a woman between 45 and 65 years old with acute or convalescent COVID-19. This chain's CDR3 is CASSSATTSGGYNEQFF. The DNA for the CDR3 is TGTGCCAGCAGTTCCGCCACTACTAGCGGGGGGTACAATGAGCAGTTCTTC.